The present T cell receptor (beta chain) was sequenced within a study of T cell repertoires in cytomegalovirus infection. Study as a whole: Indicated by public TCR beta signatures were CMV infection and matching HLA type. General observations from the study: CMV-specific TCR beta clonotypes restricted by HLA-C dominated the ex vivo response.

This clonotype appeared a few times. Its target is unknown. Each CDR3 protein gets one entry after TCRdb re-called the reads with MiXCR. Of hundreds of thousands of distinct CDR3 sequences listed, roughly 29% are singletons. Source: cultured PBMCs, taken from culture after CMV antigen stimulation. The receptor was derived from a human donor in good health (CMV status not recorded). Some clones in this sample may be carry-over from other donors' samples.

CDR3 residues: CSAGSSGGLLQEQFF. As DNA, the CDR3 is TGCAGTGCTGGGAGTAGCGGGGGGCTTCTGCAGGAGCAGTTCTTC. The chain uses TRBV20-1 and TRBJ2-1, with TRBD2 matching 10 bases. V dropped 5 bases and J dropped 10; count of bases not matched to a gene: 14. Germline V lookup: CDR1 DFQATT, CDR2 SNEGSKA (reference sequence). The length of the CDR3 is 15 residues.